This T cell receptor (beta chain) is from a study of T cell responses to AZD1222 COVID-19 vaccine. Libraries were prepared by immunoSEQ multiplex PCR; TCRdb keeps only in-frame clonotypes and omits some of them. The sample consists of about 150,000 clones, about nine tenths of them appearing once. General observations from the study: Nearly half of spike-specific TCRs reportedly target variant regions that are unmutated in the B.1.351 and B.1.1.7 variants. There were mostly white British donors and more females than males, and clonal diversity was possibly underestimated. Scientists sampled the repertoires only once the peak T cell response had passed. Regions 160-218 and 743-854 dominated among vaccine-associated CD4 TCRs spanning spike.

With respect to this clone: Its target is unknown.

Germline V gives CDR1 KGHSH, CDR2 LQKENI. V lost 1 base, J lost 3 bases, and 21 bases lay in between. This CDR3 comprises 18 residues. V usage is TRBV18 and J usage is TRBJ1-1; a possible D gene is TRBD1 (6 bases). This receptor was obtained from an adult who had recovered from COVID-19. Sequenced here: peripheral blood, sampled after recovery from COVID-19. The CDR3 reads CASSPLPGSPAGDTEAFF. The CDR3 nucleotides read TGTGCCAGCTCACCACTTCCGGGGTCACCTGCAGGGGACACTGAAGCTTTCTTT.